This TCR beta chain was identified in a study of blood T cell repertoires in COVID-19 (dated by TCRdb to 2020 to 2022). General notes on the study: Samples from collaborators originated in the United States, Italy and Spain and spanned both the acute and convalescent phases of COVID-19. The repertoires were released in a freely available public database intended as a resource for research on the immune response to SARS-CoV-2. The samples were drawn from two sources: the first 160 participants of the ongoing ImmuneRACE study, and fewer than 1,500 subjects contributed by 6 global collaborators. The sample metadata nearly always contained a de-identified subject ID, COVID-19 status, age in years and sex. Where available, HLA class I and class II types were taken from metadata supplied by the sample provider and were not determined by assay-based typing. The dataset comprised deeply sampled blood TCRbeta repertoires from subjects exposed to, actively infected with, or recovered from COVID-19. The prospective study material was composed of cDNA or gDNA derived from T cells, B-cell-depleted T cells, or PBMCs. The paper's findings and limits, for the study overall: The amount of clinical and demographic metadata varied by source and participant and was provided uncurated.

TCRbeta CDR3 regions were amplified from genomic DNA by means of the immunoSEQ Assay, a bias-controlled multiplex PCR. Regarding the original processing steps: The number of nucleated cells in each sample was estimated by amplification of reference gene primers within the assay. To quantify the absolute abundance of each unique TCRbeta CDR3 rearrangement, sequence reads were collapsed and filtered. Productive Simpson clonality was computed per sample as the square root of Simpson's diversity index over productive rearrangements. TCRdb re-hosts the immuneACCESS table, in-frame sequences only. Its copies lack some clones; in the studies checked, an unresolved V gene accounts for under half of them, and the cause for the rest is not known. V and J calls and clone size are those listed in that table; D and trimming were worked out from the DNA. Recorded for this sample are around 260,000 clones; less than 85% of them occurred a single time. 3.5% to 5.5% of the sample comes from the top ten.

Comments on this clone: Its cognate antigen has yet to be identified. No quality values exist for individual bases; no much larger clone is one base distant.

At the junction V is shortened by 2 bases and J by 3 bases, with 9 bases in between. The germline V gene yields WSHSY for CDR1 and SAAADI for CDR2. The CDR3 starts with the cysteine, ends with the phenylalanine, and has 14 residues. This entry keeps only the CDR3 DNA: 42 bases, framed from base 1. Samples from volunteer blood donors who had recovered from COVID-19 were contributed by a second Seattle source. Each collaborating institution followed its own protocols to collect whole blood in K2EDTA tubes. For TCRbeta analysis, collaborators shipped samples as frozen whole blood, isolated PBMCs, or DNA extracted from either of those sample types.

The sample consisted of peripheral blood. The V gene is TRBV10-2 and the J gene is TRBJ2-3; TRBD1 is a possible D gene, resting on 5 matching bases. The origin of this receptor is a man aged 60 to 75 who had recovered from COVID-19. The DNA sequence is TGCGCCAGCAGTGAGGACAGACGTACAGATACGCAGTATTTT. The translation is CASSEDRRTDTQYF.